The 21 T cell receptor beta chains given below trace back to one sample, sequenced in a study of identifying expanded T cells in peripheral blood. The table came from immunoSEQ multiplex PCR; TCRdb's copy has only in-frame clones and leaves some out. The sample consists of tens of thousands of clones, 88% of them appearing once. Sequencing was carried out using blood. The receptors were sampled from a person aged 18 to 75 in good health.

The chain recombines TRBV27 with TRBJ2-7, with 7 bases that match TRBD1. J was trimmed by 5 bases and V by 6 bases; bases with no gene match: 7. CDR3 length: 13 residues. CDR1 is MNHEY and CDR2 is SMNVEV in the germline V gene (reference sequence). CDR3 loop: CASRTGQLNEQYF. DNA of the CDR3: TGTGCCAGCAGAACGGGACAGCTCAACGAGCAGTACTTC.

The J gene is TRBJ1-2, the V gene TRBV19; 7 positions agree with TRBD1. The J segment lost 7 bases and the V segment lost 5 bases, leaving 22 bases of the junction unmatched. Germline CDR1 LNHDA, CDR2 SQIVND (reference sequence). The CDR3 is made up of 18 amino acids. CDR3 nucleotides: TGTGCCAGTAGTGCCCAGGTAGCAGGGGGAGCCCCTAGGGTTGGCTACACCTTC. This encodes CASSAQVAGGAPRVGYTF.

The CDR3 spells CASSLQEGTVGYTF. The DNA for the CDR3 is TGCGCCAGCAGCTTGCAGGAGGGTACGGTTGGCTACACCTTC. This sequence joins TRBV5-1 and TRBJ1-2, with D unresolved. In germline, CDR1 is SGHRS, CDR2 YFSETQ. The ends were cut back, 1 base at V and 7 bases at J, with 14 bases in the middle. CDR3 length: 14 residues.

This clone was recorded a few times. The chain employs TRBV7-3 and TRBJ2-7; D is undetermined. The CDR3 extends over 13 amino acids. Trimming removed 0 bases at V and 2 bases at J, with 5 bases between. Germline loops: CDR1 SGHTA, CDR2 FQGTGA. The CDR3 reads CASSLTGAYEQYF. Written as DNA, the CDR3 is TGTGCCAGCAGCTTAACTGGGGCCTACGAGCAGTACTTC.

V usage is TRBV21-1 and J usage is TRBJ2-3; the table names TRBD2, a call not compared with the DNA. TRBV21-1 is a pseudogene locus. This CDR3 is 18 amino acids long. The DNA for the CDR3 is TGTGCCAGCAGCAAAGTAGGTCTAGCGGGACCCCAGGCAGATACGCAGTATTTT. Protein: CASSKVGLAGPQADTQYF.

This clone has more than one count but fewer than ten. The chain couples TRBV2 to TRBJ1-6; D ambiguous. The CDR3 runs 14 residues. Germline CDR1 reads SNHLY; CDR2 reads FYNNEI. The germline V and J ends were trimmed by 4 bases and 6 bases, with 10 bases remaining between them. Here the CDR3 DNA reads TGTGCCAGCAGTGTCTTACGGCTTAATTCACCCCTCCACTTT. Translating it yields CASSVLRLNSPLHF.

This sequence joins TRBV11-1 and TRBJ2-7; 7 nucleotides agree with TRBD2. The germline V gene has CDR1 SGHAT and CDR2 FQDESV (reference sequence). The CDR3 totals 13 residues. J was trimmed by 2 bases and V by 5 bases; bases with no gene match: 3. The CDR3 spells CASSPRETYEQYF. CDR3 in DNA: TGTGCCAGCAGCCCGCGGGAGACCTACGAGCAGTACTTC.

This chain connects TRBV7-9 to TRBJ1-1, with D maybe TRBD1 (6 bases). Trimming removed 6 bases at V and 2 bases at J, with 13 bases between. The CDR3 totals 14 residues. Germline V gives CDR1 SEHNR, CDR2 FQNEAQ (reference sequence). The CDR3 region is CASSRTELNTEAFF. The DNA of the CDR3 is TGTGCCAGCAGTCGGACAGAGCTTAACACTGAAGCTTTCTTT.

The CDR3 DNA reads as TGTGCCAGCAGCTCCTCGGGACAGTATGGCTACACCTTC. Its protein is CASSSSGQYGYTF. The rearrangement uses TRBV28 and TRBJ1-2, with 7 bases aligning to TRBD1. The CDR3 contains 13 residues. Germline loops: CDR1 MDHEN, CDR2 SYDVKM. Unmatched junction bases numbered 6, after V lost 6 bases and J lost 5 bases.

This clone was seen only once. This sequence joins TRBV27 and TRBJ2-1, with TRBD2 identical over 15 bases. Per the germline V gene, CDR1 is MNHEY and CDR2 is SMNVEV (reference sequence). The CDR3 consists of 18 residues. Trimming removed 5 bases from V and 9 bases from J; junction bases left unmatched: 14. CDR3 sequence (DNA): TGTGCCAGCAGTCGACGAACCCCAACGGGACTAGCGGGAGGTGAGCAGTTCTTC. Translating gives CASSRRTPTGLAGGEQFF.

This chain links TRBV6-6 with TRBJ1-6; a possible D gene is TRBD1 (6 bases). CDR1 is MNHNY, CDR2 SVGAGI, per germline (reference sequence). V gave up 2 bases and J gave up 9 bases, with 14 bases separating them. The CDR3 extends over 15 amino acids. The CDR3 is CASSYRTAKGSPLHF. The CDR3 DNA is TGTGCCAGCAGTTACCGGACAGCTAAGGGTTCACCCCTCCACTTT.

CDR3 region: CASSFGSGAYNEQFF. The CDR3 DNA reads as TGTGCCAGCAGCTTTGGGTCGGGAGCCTACAATGAGCAGTTCTTC. J is TRBJ2-1 and V is TRBV7-2; D is possibly TRBD2 (6 bases). The V gene's germline CDR1 is SGHTA and CDR2 FQGNSA. The V and J ends lost 3 bases and 2 bases respectively, with 11 bases between them. The length of the CDR3 is 15 residues.

The chain employs TRBV2 and TRBJ2-5; 10 nucleotides agree with TRBD1. V lost 2 bases and J lost 3; bases outside the gene matches: 6. Per germline, CDR1 SNHLY and CDR2 FYNNEI. The CDR3 totals 16 residues. The CDR3 here is CASSERPGQGKETQYF. DNA for the CDR3: TGTGCCAGCAGTGAACGACCGGGACAGGGGAAAGAGACCCAGTACTTC. Combining the CDR3 with reference TRBV2 and TRBJ2-5 gives the whole variable domain EPEVTQTPSHQVTQMGQEVILRCVPISNHLYFYWYRQILGQKVEFLVSFYNNEISEKSEIFDDQFSVERPDGSNFTLKIRSTKLEDSAMYFCASSERPGQGKETQYFGPGTRLLVL.

The chain links TRBV27 to TRBJ2-1; 10 nucleotides match TRBD2. Germline assignment: CDR1 MNHEY and CDR2 SMNVEV (reference sequence). The CDR3 extends over 17 amino acids. The V segment lost 3 bases and the J segment 5 bases; nucleotides outside the gene matches: 10. This CDR3 reads CASSFSPRAGGDNEQFF. The DNA of the CDR3 is TGTGCCAGCAGTTTTAGTCCCCGAGCGGGAGGGGACAATGAGCAGTTCTTC.

The CDR3 region is CAIENRDRGTQGSGNTIYF. CDR3 in DNA: TGTGCCATAGAGAACCGGGACAGGGGGACCCAAGGCTCTGGAAACACCATATATTTT. The J gene is TRBJ1-3, the V gene TRBV10-3; 11 bases match TRBD1. Germline values: CDR1 ENHRY, CDR2 SYGVKD. This CDR3 spans 19 amino acids. Unmatched junction bases numbered 16, after V lost 9 bases and J lost 0 bases.

V and J are TRBV14 and TRBJ1-6, with no clear D. The V gene's germline CDR1 is SGHDN and CDR2 FVKESK. The CDR3 runs to 19 residues. With 1 base removed from V and 2 bases from J, the gap between germline ends came to 18 bases. The CDR3 region has the DNA TGTGCCAGCAGCCAAGCTAGGAAGATATATGAGGCCTATAATTCACCCCTCCACTTT. It codes for CASSQARKIYEAYNSPLHF.

The chain employs TRBV7-9 and TRBJ2-1, with no clear D. V was pared by 1 base and J by 8 bases, with 12 bases between. CDR3 size: 14 residues. The V gene's germline CDR1 is SEHNR and CDR2 FQNEAQ (reference sequence). In DNA, the CDR3 is TGTGCCAGCAGCTTAGAGGGCCCTTTGGATGAGCAGTTCTTC. Translation: CASSLEGPLDEQFF.

This sequence joins TRBV18 and TRBJ2-5, with D possibly matching TRBD2 (7 bases). The germline gives CDR1 KGHSH, CDR2 LQKENI. The V and J ends lost 2 bases and 5 bases respectively, with 15 bases between them. The CDR3 has 15 amino acids. The CDR3 protein is CASSPKLGGPETQYF. The CDR3 nucleotides read TGTGCCAGCTCACCAAAATTGGGGGGGCCGGAGACCCAGTACTTC.

The chain has TRBV9 and TRBJ2-1; D remains ambiguous. V gave up 0 bases and J gave up 6 bases, with 13 bases separating them. CDR1 SGDLS and CDR2 YYNGEE come from the germline V gene. This CDR3 has 15 residues. CDR3: CASSVGGRLGNEQFF. CDR3 in DNA: TGTGCCAGCAGCGTAGGTGGCAGGCTGGGCAATGAGCAGTTCTTC.

The chain employs TRBV19 and TRBJ2-1; 13 bases are a match to TRBD2. The CDR3 totals 16 residues. Trimming removed 8 bases from V and 7 bases from J; junction bases left unmatched: 11. Germline V lookup: CDR1 LNHDA, CDR2 SQIVND (reference sequence). CDR3 loop: CASLPTSGRAWNEQFF. As DNA, the CDR3 is TGTGCCAGTCTTCCCACTAGCGGGAGGGCCTGGAATGAGCAGTTCTTC.

The rearrangement uses TRBV12-5 and TRBJ1-1; D might be TRBD1 (5 bases). The V gene lost 6 bases and the J gene lost 4 bases, with 15 bases spanning the gap. Germline CDR1 reads LGHNT; CDR2 reads FRNRAP. CDR3 size: 14 residues. CDR3 nucleotides: TGTGCTAGTGGCCAATTGGTCCAGGGCACTGAAGCTTTCTTT. Translated, it gives CASGQLVQGTEAFF.